This entry lists 28 T cell receptor beta chains sequenced from one sample in a study of T cell responses to AZD1222 COVID-19 vaccine. Method: immunoSEQ multiplex PCR; TCRdb's copy keeps in-frame clones and lacks some. The profile shows more than 250,000 clones, 80% to 95% of them singletons. The source material was peripheral blood, sampled on day 0 of AZD1222 vaccination. The receptor source for this set is an adult in good health.

The chain has TRBV29-1 and TRBJ1-1; D is undetermined. V was cut by 6 bases and J by 1 base, with 3 bases left in between. The CDR3 sequence is 10 residues long. Germline V gene data show CDR1 as SQVTM and CDR2 as ANQGSEA. This chain's CDR3 is CSVGNTEAFF. The CDR3 DNA sequence: TGCAGCGTCGGGAACACTGAAGCTTTCTTT.

This sequence joins TRBV19 and TRBJ1-2; D possibly corresponds to TRBD1 (5 bases). Trimming took 4 bases from V and 0 from J, leaving 21 bases between them. The CDR3 has 18 residues. The V gene's germline CDR1 is LNHDA and CDR2 SQIVND (reference sequence). The CDR3 DNA sequence: TGTGCCAGTAGTAATCGGGACCTTGGGCCGATGACTAACTATGGCTACACCTTC. This encodes CASSNRDLGPMTNYGYTF.

In this sample, this clone turned up once. The genes are TRBV25-1 and TRBJ1-1; maybe TRBD1 (5 bases). V gave up 7 bases and J gave up 5 bases, with 14 bases separating them. The CDR3 loop spans 13 amino acids. Germline V gene sequence: CDR1 MGHDK, CDR2 SYGVNS. Written as DNA, the CDR3 is TGTGCCAGCATTCCTAGGACAAGAACTGAAGCTTTCTTT. Its protein is CASIPRTRTEAFF.

This clone is a singleton in its sample. The rearrangement joins TRBV5-1 to TRBJ1-2; no definite D call. Trimming left V 5 bases short and J 6 bases short, with 14 bases between. The CDR3 is 13 residues long. CDR1 is SGHRS, CDR2 YFSETQ, per germline. The chain's CDR3 is CASSLGGGDGYTF. Here the CDR3 DNA reads TGCGCCAGCAGTTTAGGCGGCGGGGATGGCTACACCTTC.

The rearrangement links TRBV6-6 to TRBJ2-1, with 10 nucleotides matching TRBD1. The junction had 9 bases not matched to a gene; V was cut back by 6 bases and J by 7 bases. CDR1 is MNHNY, CDR2 SVGAGI, per germline (reference sequence). The CDR3 runs to 15 residues. CDR3 DNA: TGTGCCAGCAGCTTGACAGGGGGCGCCCAAAATGAGCAGTTCTTC. Translation: CASSLTGGAQNEQFF.

This chain links TRBV15 with TRBJ2-7; TRBD2 matches 9 bases. The CDR3 is 14 residues long. Germline assignment: CDR1 LNHNV and CDR2 YYDKDF (reference sequence). V trimming: 0 bases; J trimming: 8 bases; junction bases outside the gene matches: 5. The CDR3 DNA is TGTGCCACCAGCAGAGACATAGCGGGAGCTCAGCAGTACTTC. Translation gives CATSRDIAGAQQYF.

The chain links TRBV7-2 to TRBJ2-5; 11 positions match TRBD2. The V gene end was trimmed by 6 bases and the J gene end by 3 bases; junction bases not matched to a gene: 9. This CDR3 spans 16 amino acids. Germline CDR1 and CDR2: SGHTA and FQGNSA. CDR3 sequence (DNA): TGTGCCAGCAGTCTTTATAGCGGGAGGGGTAAAGAGACCCAGTACTTC. Protein: CASSLYSGRGKETQYF.

This chain uses TRBV7-8 with TRBJ2-3; 8 bases agree with TRBD2. CDR1 and CDR2 from the germline V gene are SGHVS and FQNEAQ. The CDR3 has 16 amino acids. The ends lost 1 base at V and 4 bases at J; junction bases unmatched: 7. CDR3 region: CASSLVRGGRADTQYF. The CDR3 bases are TGTGCCAGCAGCTTAGTCCGGGGGGGCAGGGCAGATACGCAGTATTTT.

This clone is a singleton in its sample. Written as DNA, the CDR3 is TGTGCCAGCAGTCTACAGGGGGCAGGGGAGACCCAGTACTTC. Encoded protein: CASSLQGAGETQYF. The rearrangement links TRBV28 to TRBJ2-5; TRBD1 matches at 9 bases. The CDR3 has 14 residues. J lost 5 bases, V lost 5 bases, and 6 bases had no gene match. CDR1 is MDHEN and CDR2 is SYDVKM in the germline V gene. Filled out from reference TRBV28 and TRBJ2-5, the complete variable domain reads DVKVTQSSRYLVKRTGEKVFLECVQDMDHENMFWYRQDPGLGLRLIYFSYDVKMKEKGDIPEGYSVSREKKERFSLILESASTNQTSMYLCASSLQGAGETQYFGPGTRLLVL.

This chain uses TRBV18 with TRBJ1-3; TRBD1 is a possible D gene (6 bases). Trimming removed 3 bases from V and 2 bases from J, with 14 bases in between. Germline V gene data show CDR1 as KGHSH and CDR2 as LQKENI. CDR3 length: 16 amino acids. The CDR3, as DNA: TGTGCCAGCTCACCGAATCGGTCAGGGGCTGGAAACACCATATATTTT. Its translation is CASSPNRSGAGNTIYF.

The chain is built from TRBV15 and TRBJ2-7, with unresolved D. The CDR3 consists of 15 residues. Per germline, CDR1 LNHNV and CDR2 YYDKDF (reference sequence). The V and J ends lost 5 bases and 0 bases respectively, with 14 bases between them. The CDR3 nucleotides are TGTGCCACCAGCGAGGACCCTCGGAGCTCCTACGAGCAGTACTTC. Translating gives CATSEDPRSSYEQYF.

The rearrangement links TRBV4-1 to TRBJ1-5, with 7 nucleotides matching TRBD1. Looked up from germline, CDR1 is MGHRA and CDR2 is YSYEKL. The CDR3 has 16 residues. V shed 1 base and J 6 bases; nucleotides not matched to a gene: 9. The CDR3 spells CASSQGDSPQVQPQHF. CDR3 nucleotides: TGCGCCAGCAGCCAAGGGGACAGCCCTCAGGTTCAGCCCCAGCATTTT.

The genes are TRBV28 and TRBJ1-2; D is undetermined. The V end was cut by 4 bases, the J end by 0 bases, with 12 bases between. This CDR3 spans 15 amino acids. Germline CDR1 reads MDHEN; CDR2 reads SYDVKM. DNA for the CDR3: TGTGCCAGCAGTTCTACCCCTGAAGCTAACTATGGCTACACCTTC. Translating it yields CASSSTPEANYGYTF.

V usage is TRBV9 and J usage is TRBJ1-2, with TRBD1 identical over 11 bases. Losses at the gene ends were 8 bases for V and 7 bases for J; bases not matched to a gene: 13. The germline gives CDR1 SGDLS, CDR2 YYNGEE. This CDR3 spans 15 amino acids. This CDR3 is CASERTGQGARGYTF. For the CDR3, the DNA is TGTGCCAGTGAAAGGACTGGACAGGGGGCGCGTGGCTACACCTTC. The whole variable domain, filled in from reference TRBV9 and TRBJ1-2, reads DSGVTQTPKHLITATGQRVTLRCSPRSGDLSVYWYQQSLDQGLQFLIQYYNGEERAKGNILERFSAQQFPDLHSELNLSSLELGDSALYFCASERTGQGARGYTFGSGTRLTVV.

The DNA for the CDR3 is TGTGCCAGCAGCAATGGGGAATGGGATGAGTACGAGCAGTACTTC. Translation gives CASSNGEWDEYEQYF. The V gene is TRBV21-1, the J gene TRBJ2-7. TRBV21-1 is recorded as a pseudogene. CDR3 size: 15 residues.

This clone was seen a single time. This chain joins TRBV12-1 and TRBJ1-5; the table calls TRBD1, which could not be checked here. TRBV12-1 is reported as a pseudogene. The CDR3 has 16 residues. The CDR3 loop is CASSALSRGRNQPQHF. The CDR3 DNA is TGTGCCAGCAGCGCACTTTCCAGGGGGAGAAACCAGCCCCAGCATTTT.

With respect to this clone: This sample includes further DNA sequences coding for the same CDR3. The chain carries TRBV5-1 and TRBJ2-3; D ambiguous. The germline gives CDR1 SGHRS, CDR2 YFSETQ. Trimming took 4 bases from V and 0 from J, leaving 9 bases between them. The CDR3 consists of 14 residues. CDR3 region: CASSPDRSTDTQYF. Here the CDR3 DNA reads TGCGCCAGCAGCCCCGACCGAAGCACAGATACGCAGTATTTT.

V and J are TRBV3-1 (or the pseudogene TRBV3-2) and TRBJ1-2; 10 bases match TRBD1. This CDR3 region has 16 residues. V was clipped by 4 bases and J by 7 bases; unmatched bases: 12. Per germline, CDR1 LGHDT and CDR2 YNNKEL (reference sequence). This CDR3 reads CASSRPGRTGGSGYTF. CDR3 sequence (DNA): TGTGCCAGCAGCCGACCAGGCAGGACAGGGGGGTCTGGCTACACCTTC.

The V call is TRBV5-4, the J call TRBJ2-7; TRBD2 might be the D (6 bases). The CDR3 extends over 15 amino acids. V was trimmed by 4 bases and J by 4 bases, leaving 18 bases between them. Germline CDR1 is SGHNT and CDR2 is YYREEE (reference sequence). The CDR3 sequence is CASSPGPGAQYEQYF. The DNA for the CDR3 is TGTGCCAGCAGCCCCGGGCCGGGAGCCCAATACGAGCAGTACTTC.

This chain joins TRBV2 and TRBJ1-4; D unclear. V was pared by 4 bases and J by 1 base, with 4 bases between. The CDR3 runs 13 residues. Looked up from germline, CDR1 is SNHLY and CDR2 is FYNNEI. CDR3 amino acids: CASSVVTNEKLFF. The CDR3 bases are TGTGCCAGCAGTGTCGTAACTAATGAAAAACTGTTTTTT.

The chain couples TRBV6-5 to TRBJ2-7; TRBD2 is a possible D gene (6 bases). V gave up 0 bases and J gave up 0 bases, with 9 bases separating them. The CDR3 covers 15 residues. The germline gives CDR1 MNHEY, CDR2 SVGAGI. The DNA for the CDR3 is TGTGCCAGCAGTTACTCGGAGGGAGTCTCCTACGAGCAGTACTTC. Amino acid sequence: CASSYSEGVSYEQYF.

The V and J genes are TRBV21-1 and TRBJ2-4; the table's D call of TRBD1 was not tested on the DNA. TRBV21-1 is given as a pseudogene. The CDR3 has 14 amino acids. In DNA, the CDR3 is TGTGCCAGCAGTTCGGGACAGGGGGAAAACATTCAGTACTTC. This gives the protein CASSSGQGENIQYF.

The V and J genes are TRBV28 and TRBJ2-7, with 7 bases matching TRBD2. The germline gives CDR1 MDHEN, CDR2 SYDVKM. The CDR3 loop spans 14 amino acids. V lost 5 bases and J lost 6; bases outside the gene matches: 10. CDR3 in DNA: TGTGCCAGCAGTCCCGGCGGCGGGAGATTCGAGCAGTACTTC. Its protein product is CASSPGGGRFEQYF.

This clone was picked up one time. The gene calls are TRBV12-3 or TRBV12-4 and TRBJ1-4, with D unresolved. The CDR3 sequence is 12 residues long. V lost 4 bases and J 12 bases, leaving 12 bases between the germline ends. The CDR3 spells CASSSDREELFF. The CDR3 nucleotides read TGTGCCAGCAGTTCCGACCGTGAGGAACTGTTTTTT.

The V gene is TRBV4-2, the J gene TRBJ2-3, with D possibly being TRBD1 or TRBD2 (7 bases each). CDR3 size: 15 residues. Per the germline V gene, CDR1 is LGHNA and CDR2 is YNFKEQ. V was shortened by 4 bases and J by 6 bases, with 17 bases between the two germline ends. CDR3 residues: CASSPPGAGQDTQYF. In DNA, the CDR3 is TGTGCCAGCAGCCCCCCAGGAGCGGGACAGGATACGCAGTATTTT.

This sequence joins TRBV20-1 and TRBJ2-3; TRBD1 matches 9 bases. The V gene's germline CDR1 is DFQATT and CDR2 SNEGSKA (reference sequence). This CDR3 region has 11 residues. Losses at the gene ends were 5 bases for V and 9 bases for J; bases not matched to a gene: 3. The CDR3 loop reads CSAGTGRTQYF. Written as DNA, the CDR3 is TGCAGTGCTGGGACAGGGAGGACGCAGTATTTT.

The chain is built from TRBV5-6 and TRBJ2-7, with 7 bases identical to TRBD2. V was clipped by 0 bases and J by 3 bases; unmatched bases: 3. Germline V gives CDR1 SGHDT, CDR2 YYEEEE. The CDR3 runs to 14 residues. In nucleotides, the CDR3 is TGTGCCAGCAGCTTGGCTCTAGCGGACTACGAGCAGTACTTC. This translates into CASSLALADYEQYF.

The chain is built from TRBV2 and TRBJ1-2, with D possibly TRBD1 on 5 matching bases. Germline V gene lookup returns CDR1 SNHLY and CDR2 FYNNEI. Deletions cut 4 bases from V and 5 bases from J, with 14 bases between. The CDR3 has 14 amino acids. CDR3 loop: CASSASGRGYGYTF. In DNA, the CDR3 is TGTGCCAGCAGTGCGTCGGGGAGGGGTTATGGCTACACCTTC.